The rows below give T cell receptor beta chains drawn from one sample of a study of blood T cell repertoires in COVID-19. The table came from immunoSEQ multiplex PCR; TCRdb's copy has only in-frame clones and leaves some out. The table includes about 190,000 clones, less than 80% detected once. Material: peripheral blood. The receptors were sampled from a woman in her 50s with acute or convalescent COVID-19. The CDR3 runs from the conserved cysteine through the conserved F or W. The D gene is left open where the match is weak. Clone size is stated in some rows and not others, as once, few, many or a class when expanded.

.,TRBJ2-7,TRBV11-2,.,CASSPGLSYEQYF,TGTGCCAGCAGCCCCGGACTTTCCTACGAGCAGTACTTC
.,TRBJ2-1,TRBV4-3,.,CASTLNGGTALDEQFF,TGCGCCAGCACCTTGAATGGGGGGACTGCGCTTGATGAGCAGTTCTTC
TRBD1,TRBJ2-7,TRBV6-6,.,CASSRRQGQGTTYEQYF,TGTGCCAGCAGTCGGCGGCAAGGACAGGGGACTACCTACGAGCAGTACTTC
.,TRBJ1-5,TRBV28,.,CASSLTAYSNQPQHF,TGTGCCAGCAGTTTAACAGCCTATAGCAATCAGCCCCAGCATTTT
.,TRBJ2-3,TRBV6-5,once,CASRAGDLSNTQYF,TGTGCCAGCAGGGCAGGGGACCTCTCAAATACGCAGTATTTT
.,TRBJ1-2,TRBV2,.,CASSDEENYGYTF,TGTGCCAGCAGTGATGAGGAGAACTATGGCTACACCTTC
.,TRBJ1-6,TRBV2,.,CATMTGKSSYNSPLHF,TGTGCCACAATGACAGGAAAGAGCTCCTATAATTCACCCCTCCACTTT
.,TRBJ2-4,TRBV14,.,CASSQDKAAPNIQYF,TGTGCCAGCAGCCAAGACAAGGCAGCGCCAAACATTCAGTACTTC
TRBD1,TRBJ1-5,TRBV6-2/TRBV6-3,.,CASSRQGHQPQHF,TGTGCCAGCAGCCGACAGGGCCATCAGCCCCAGCATTTT
TRBD2,TRBJ2-1,TRBV4-3,.,CASSQRYGGGPGGNEQFF,TGCGCCAGCAGCCAAAGATACGGGGGGGGGCCGGGAGGAAATGAGCAGTTCTTC
TRBD2,TRBJ2-7,TRBV5-5,.,CASSWPGGDTYEQYF,TGTGCCAGCAGCTGGCCGGGAGGGGATACCTACGAGCAGTACTTC
.,TRBJ2-1,TRBV15,.,CATSRDKPRGNEQFF,TGTGCCACCAGCAGAGACAAGCCGAGAGGGAATGAGCAGTTCTTC
TRBD1,TRBJ1-5,TRBV2,.,CASSFDRGLQPQHF,TGTGCCAGCAGTTTTGACAGGGGGCTCCAGCCCCAGCATTTT
TRBD1,TRBJ1-5,TRBV19,.,CASSRDRGLNQPQHF,TGTGCCAGTAGTCGGGACAGGGGGCTCAATCAGCCCCAGCATTTT
TRBD2,TRBJ2-1,TRBV29-1,many,CSVGAGFSYNEQFF,TGCAGCGTTGGAGCGGGGTTCTCCTACAATGAGCAGTTCTTC
TRBD1,TRBJ2-5,TRBV18,.,CASSPDRGVSETQYF,TGTGCCAGCTCACCCGACAGGGGTGTGTCAGAGACCCAGTACTTC
.,TRBJ2-2,TRBV19,.,CASSIKALNTGELFF,TGTGCCAGTAGTATAAAAGCCCTCAACACCGGGGAGCTGTTTTTT
.,TRBJ2-7,TRBV6-2/TRBV6-3,.,CASSFSDGYEQYF,TGTGCCAGCAGCTTCAGTGATGGCTACGAGCAGTACTTC
.,TRBJ1-1,TRBV18,once,CASSPQDGVVRNTEAFF,TGTGCCAGCTCACCACAGGACGGGGTGGTAAGGAACACTGAAGCTTTCTTT
.,TRBJ2-1,TRBV24-1,.,CATMDPVGAYNEQFF,TGTGCCACCATGGACCCCGTCGGGGCCTACAATGAGCAGTTCTTC
.,TRBJ1-4,TRBV20-1,.,CSASISATNEKLFF,TGCAGTGCTAGTATCTCTGCAACTAATGAAAAACTGTTTTTT
TRBD1,TRBJ1-4,TRBV9,.,CASSVATGDRVDEKLFF,TGTGCCAGCAGCGTAGCTACGGGGGACAGGGTGGATGAAAAACTGTTTTTT
TRBD1,TRBJ2-5,TRBV6-1,.,CASSARQGVHFKETQYF,TGTGCCAGCAGTGCCCGACAGGGGGTACACTTCAAAGAGACCCAGTACTTC
.,TRBJ1-4,TRBV19,.,CASSIWAGKEGEKLFF,TGTGCCAGTAGTATTTGGGCAGGAAAAGAAGGTGAAAAACTGTTTTTT
.,TRBJ2-7,TRBV14,.,CASSQARTQSSYEQYF,TGTGCCAGCAGCCAAGCTCGGACACAATCAAGCTACGAGCAGTACTTC
.,TRBJ1-1,TRBV4-2,.,CASSQDLSVNTEAFF,TGTGCCAGCAGCCAAGACCTGTCAGTGAACACTGAAGCTTTCTTT
TRBD2,TRBJ2-7,TRBV19,.,CASSIGGGTSGAYEQYF,TGTGCCAGTAGTATTGGGGGAGGGACTAGCGGAGCCTACGAGCAGTACTTC
TRBD2,TRBJ2-7,TRBV2,.,CASSEASGGTYEQYF,TGTGCCAGCAGTGAGGCTAGCGGGGGGACCTACGAGCAGTACTTC
.,TRBJ2-3,TRBV3-1/TRBV3-2,.,CASSQTASFSTQYF,TGTGCCAGCAGCCAGACAGCGTCCTTCTCTACGCAGTATTTT
.,TRBJ2-1,TRBV6-1,.,CASSEQGWVYNEQFF,TGTGCCAGCAGTGAACAGGGGTGGGTGTACAATGAGCAGTTCTTC
TRBD1,TRBJ2-7,TRBV19,.,CASSPSGDRGRHYF,TGTGCCAGTAGTCCCTCGGGTGACAGGGGACGACACTACTTC
TRBD1,TRBJ1-5,TRBV18,few,CASSPARGDNQPQHF,TGTGCCAGCTCACCAGCCAGGGGGGACAATCAGCCCCAGCATTTT
TRBD1,TRBJ1-1,TRBV3-1/TRBV3-2,.,CASSLRTGEVNTEAFF,TGTGCCAGCAGCCTTAGGACAGGGGAAGTGAACACTGAAGCTTTCTTT
TRBD1,TRBJ2-1,TRBV6-4,.,CASSVTGTYNEQFF,TGTGCCAGCAGTGTGACAGGGACGTACAATGAGCAGTTCTTC
TRBD1,TRBJ2-4,TRBV27,.,CASSWDSKNIQYF,TGTGCCAGCAGTTGGGACAGCAAAAACATTCAGTACTTC
.,TRBJ2-1,TRBV20-1,few,CSARDGRAPFF,TGCAGTGCTAGAGACGGCAGGGCCCCATTCTTC
.,TRBJ1-4,TRBV11-2,.,CASSFWGPDEKLFF,TGTGCCAGCAGCTTCTGGGGGCCCGATGAAAAACTGTTTTTT
TRBD1,TRBJ1-2,TRBV11-2,.,CASSLARTGGGYGYTF,TGTGCCAGCAGCTTAGCCCGGACAGGGGGCGGGTATGGCTACACCTTC
.,TRBJ2-5,TRBV10-2,.,CASRSGEETQYF,TGCGCCAGCAGGAGTGGAGAAGAGACCCAGTACTTC
TRBD1,TRBJ1-1,TRBV18,.,CASSPKQGDVGTEAFF,TGTGCCAGCTCACCAAAGCAGGGGGATGTCGGCACTGAAGCTTTCTTT
.,TRBJ1-4,TRBV12-3/TRBV12-4,.,CASSFRESEKLFF,TGTGCCAGCAGTTTCCGGGAGAGTGAAAAACTGTTTTTT
.,TRBJ1-5,TRBV7-9,once,CASSLGAQPQHF,TGTGCCAGCAGCTTGGGGGCTCAGCCCCAGCATTTT
.,TRBJ2-2,TRBV5-1,.,CASSLRGDTGELFF,TGCGCCAGCAGCTTGCGGGGAGACACCGGGGAGCTGTTTTTT
.,TRBJ1-4,TRBV6-6,.,CASSPRGGNEKLFF,TGTGCCAGCAGTCCGAGGGGGGGGAATGAAAAACTGTTTTTT
.,TRBJ1-1,TRBV7-2,.,CASSLDGGLGEAFF,TGTGCCAGCAGCTTAGATGGGGGACTAGGTGAAGCTTTCTTT
.,TRBJ1-1,TRBV6-4,.,CASRLEVNTEAFF,TGTGCCAGCAGATTAGAAGTGAACACTGAAGCTTTCTTT
.,TRBJ1-4,TRBV6-5,.,CASRRDSNTEKLFF,TGTGCCAGCCGCCGGGACTCCAACACTGAAAAACTGTTTTTT
TRBD1,TRBJ1-3,TRBV6-5,.,CASRSTGAAGNTIYF,TGTGCCAGCAGGTCCACAGGGGCGGCCGGAAACACCATATATTTT
TRBD1,TRBJ1-5,TRBV6-5,.,CASRTDRSNQPQHF,TGTGCCAGCAGGACGGACAGGTCAAATCAGCCCCAGCATTTT
.,TRBJ2-3,TRBV6-5,.,CASSSFGGGLDTQYF,TGTGCCAGCAGTTCCTTCGGAGGTGGGCTAGATACGCAGTATTTT
TRBD2,TRBJ2-7,TRBV28,.,CASSFSGSRYEQYF,TGTGCCAGCAGTTTCAGCGGGAGCAGGTACGAGCAGTACTTC
TRBD2,TRBJ2-1,TRBV27,.,CASLLRGGNEQFF,TGTGCCAGCCTTCTTCGGGGGGGCAATGAGCAGTTCTTC
.,TRBJ2-3,TRBV6-5,.,CASSSRGVWRDTQYF,TGTGCCAGCAGTTCCAGGGGGGTGTGGAGGGATACGCAGTATTTT